A single sample is the source of the 11 T cell receptor beta chains below, sequenced in a study of blood T cell repertoires in COVID-19. Produced via immunoSEQ multiplex PCR; TCRdb's table is partial and in-frame only. The table has a few hundred thousand clones, about 85% seen once. The material sequenced was PBMCs or T cells enriched from blood (not recorded which). These receptors came from a woman aged 25 to 39 who had recovered from COVID-19.

The rearrangement uses TRBV2 and TRBJ2-3; 12 bases are a match to TRBD2. From germline, CDR1 is SNHLY and CDR2 FYNNEI. The CDR3 covers 17 residues. Losses at the gene ends were 4 bases for V and 1 base for J; bases not matched to a gene: 6. The CDR3 DNA is TGTGCCAGCAGTGGGCCTAGCGGGGGGGCCCGCACAGATACGCAGTATTTT. It encodes CASSGPSGGARTDTQYF.

The count of this clone is one. The chain uses TRBV18 and TRBJ1-2; 8 nucleotides align to TRBD1. CDR1 KGHSH and CDR2 LQKENI come from the germline V gene. After removal of 1 base from V and 3 bases from J, the junction contained 7 bases not matched to a gene. The CDR3 consists of 16 residues. As DNA, the CDR3 is TGTGCCAGCTCACCACTCCAGGGGGCTCGTGACTATGGCTACACCTTC. It is translated as CASSPLQGARDYGYTF.

This clone was recorded only once. The CDR3 bases are TGTGCCAGTAGTAGCCAGGGGGCTCGAAATTCACCCCTCCACTTT. It is translated as CASSSQGARNSPLHF. The rearrangement joins TRBV19 to TRBJ1-6, with TRBD1 matching 8 bases. Trimming removed 4 bases from V and 7 bases from J; junction bases left unmatched: 6. This CDR3 contains 15 residues. Germline-derived CDR1 and CDR2 are LNHDA and SQIVND (reference sequence).

This clone was recorded only once. The V and J genes are TRBV5-1 and TRBJ2-6; tentative D call: TRBD1 (6 bases). This CDR3 region has 16 residues. The V and J ends lost 0 bases and 2 bases respectively, with 9 bases between them. The V gene's germline CDR1 is SGHRS and CDR2 YFSETQ. This CDR3 reads CASSLAGVAGANVLTF. Written as DNA, the CDR3 is TGCGCCAGCAGCTTGGCAGGGGTAGCTGGGGCCAACGTCCTGACTTTC.

A single count supports this clone. The V gene is TRBV7-2, the J gene TRBJ2-5, with 11 nucleotides matching TRBD2. There are 15 residues in the CDR3. Germline trimming cut 3 bases from V and 4 bases from J; bases unmatched to any gene: 4. The germline gives CDR1 SGHTA, CDR2 FQGNSA. The CDR3 spells CASSFSGGVGETQYF. DNA for the CDR3: TGTGCCAGCAGCTTTAGCGGGGGGGTCGGAGAGACCCAGTACTTC.

This chain connects TRBV19 to TRBJ1-2; TRBD1 aligns across 8 bases. V gave up 5 bases and J gave up 3 bases; unmatched junction bases: 8. The CDR3 consists of 15 residues. Germline-derived CDR1 and CDR2 are LNHDA and SQIVND (reference sequence). The CDR3 DNA reads as TGTGCCAGTAGTCCACAGGGGACAGGTGACTATGGCTACACCTTC. This encodes CASSPQGTGDYGYTF.

This sequence joins TRBV11-2 and TRBJ1-2, with 7 bases that match TRBD1. V was clipped by 0 bases and J by 4 bases; unmatched bases: 5. Germline CDR1 is SGHAT and CDR2 is FQNNGV. The CDR3 runs 15 residues. CDR3 sequence reads: CASSLDMAGGYGYTF. For the CDR3, the DNA is TGTGCCAGCAGCTTAGATATGGCAGGGGGCTATGGCTACACCTTC. Based on the CDR3 plus reference TRBV11-2 and TRBJ1-2, the full variable domain is EAGVAQSPRYKIIEKRQSVAFWCNPISGHATLYWYQQILGQGPKLLIQFQNNGVVDDSQLPKDRFSAERLKGVDSTLKIQPAKLEDSAVYLCASSLDMAGGYGYTFGSGTRLTVV.

The chain carries TRBV12-3 or TRBV12-4 and TRBJ2-7, with a tentative D call TRBD2 (6 bases). This CDR3 spans 13 amino acids. V lost 4 bases, J lost 7 bases, and 14 bases lay in between. Here the CDR3 reads CASSYTGLAEQYF. The CDR3 bases are TGTGCCAGCAGTTATACGGGACTCGCAGAGCAGTACTTC.

Only one count was recorded for this clone. This chain connects TRBV2 to TRBJ1-5; 8 bases are shared with TRBD1. Trimming took 4 bases from V and 4 from J; bases not matched to a gene: 3. CDR1 is SNHLY, CDR2 FYNNEI, per germline. This CDR3 region has 14 residues. In DNA form, the CDR3 reads TGTGCCAGCAGTGGGGACAGGCGTAATCAGCCCCAGCATTTT. As protein: CASSGDRRNQPQHF.

V usage is TRBV15 and J usage is TRBJ1-1; tentatively, D is TRBD1 (5 bases). The V end was cut by 5 bases, the J end by 4 bases, with 17 bases between. The CDR3 is made up of 15 amino acids. The V gene's germline CDR1 is LNHNV and CDR2 YYDKDF (reference sequence). DNA for the CDR3: TGTGCCACCAGCGCCGGCAGGGCCCCTATCACTGAAGCTTTCTTT. This gives the protein CATSAGRAPITEAFF.

V and J are TRBV9 and TRBJ2-7; D unresolved. The CDR3 has 14 amino acids. Germline V gene data show CDR1 as SGDLS and CDR2 as YYNGEE. Trimming shortened V by 2 bases and J by 0 bases, and 9 bases separated the two germline ends. CDR3 in amino acids: CASSVGLSSYEQYF. CDR3 nucleotides: TGTGCCAGCAGCGTTGGGCTTAGCTCCTACGAGCAGTACTTC.